Presented here are 10 T cell receptor beta chains from one specimen sequenced in a study of T cell responses to AZD1222 COVID-19 vaccine. TCRdb's table, derived via immunoSEQ multiplex PCR, lists solely in-frame clones and lacks some. Seen here are 100,000 to 140,000 clones, about 89% observed once, and the top ten hold about 7%. Specimen: peripheral blood, collected on day 0 of AZD1222 vaccination. These receptor sequences come from an adult in good health.

V and J are TRBV2 and TRBJ1-5, with TRBD1 matching over 7 bases. V shed 1 base, J shed 5 bases, and the junction held 2 bases outside the gene matches. The CDR3 is 14 residues long. Germline loops: CDR1 SNHLY, CDR2 FYNNEI. CDR3 sequence: CASSEGQGHQPQHF. CDR3 in DNA: TGTGCCAGCAGTGAAGGACAGGGCCATCAGCCCCAGCATTTT.

The rearrangement joins TRBV28 to TRBJ2-2, with 10 bases fitting TRBD2. The CDR3 contains 16 residues. CDR1 and CDR2 (germline): MDHEN, SYDVKM. Germline trimming cut 7 bases from V and 7 bases from J; bases unmatched to any gene: 12. CDR3 loop: CASKPLAGERVGELFF. The DNA for the CDR3 is TGTGCCAGCAAGCCCCTAGCGGGAGAAAGGGTCGGGGAGCTGTTTTTT.

The chain links TRBV18 to TRBJ2-1; D is unresolved. Germline CDR1 and CDR2: KGHSH and LQKENI. With 5 bases removed from V and 0 bases from J, the gap between germline ends came to 11 bases. This CDR3 region has 15 residues. The CDR3 DNA reads as TGTGCCAGCTCAGCGACTTCTAGCTCCTACAATGAGCAGTTCTTC. Protein product: CASSATSSSYNEQFF.

The rearrangement uses TRBV7-2 and TRBJ2-1; 8 bases map to TRBD2. Losses at the gene ends were 7 bases for V and 6 bases for J; bases not matched to a gene: 14. Germline CDR1 is SGHTA and CDR2 is FQGNSA. The length of the CDR3 is 16 residues. The CDR3 is CASTLRALAGANEQFF. In DNA form, the CDR3 reads TGTGCCAGCACCCTAAGGGCCCTAGCGGGCGCCAATGAGCAGTTCTTC.

The chain joins TRBV4-3 to TRBJ1-6, with D unresolved. The CDR3 consists of 16 residues. The V and J ends lost 0 bases and 9 bases respectively, with 15 bases between them. Germline loops: CDR1 LGHNA, CDR2 YSLEER. The CDR3 nucleotides are TGCGCCAGCAGCCAAGAGATGGTTTTGAGTAGTTCACCCCTCCACTTT. Translation: CASSQEMVLSSSPLHF.

The chain carries TRBV27 and TRBJ1-2; 8 bases align to TRBD1. V was pared by 2 bases and J by 7 bases, with 6 bases of the junction left unmatched. From germline, CDR1 is MNHEY and CDR2 SMNVEV (reference sequence). This CDR3 region has 14 residues. CDR3 nucleotide sequence: TGTGCCAGCAGTTTAGGACAGGGTGATTCTGGCTACACCTTC. Translation: CASSLGQGDSGYTF.

The chain combines TRBV4-1 with TRBJ1-4; 8 nucleotides line up with TRBD1. The germline CDR1 and CDR2 sequences are MGHRA and YSYEKL. Unmatched junction bases numbered 8, after V lost 1 base and J lost 4 bases. CDR3 length equals 17 residues. The CDR3: CASSQGFRGPNNEKLFF. The CDR3 bases are TGCGCCAGCAGCCAAGGATTCAGGGGGCCCAATAATGAAAAACTGTTTTTT.

The V and J genes are TRBV9 and TRBJ2-1, with TRBD1 matching 11 bases. V dropped 0 bases and J dropped 7; count of bases not matched to a gene: 6. This CDR3 spans 16 amino acids. CDR1 SGDLS and CDR2 YYNGEE come from the germline V gene. The chain's CDR3 is CASSVDGQGARNEQFF. CDR3 DNA: TGTGCCAGCAGCGTAGACGGACAGGGGGCAAGGAATGAGCAGTTCTTC.

This rearrangement joins TRBV5-4 to TRBJ2-7; TRBD2 matches at 15 bases. Germline CDR1 SGHNT, CDR2 YYREEE (reference sequence). The CDR3 runs 17 residues. Germline trimming cut 2 bases from V and 5 bases from J; bases unmatched to any gene: 8. The CDR3: CASSLGLAGGPNHEQYF. CDR3 nucleotides: TGTGCCAGCAGCTTAGGACTAGCGGGAGGGCCTAACCACGAGCAGTACTTC.

In its sample, this clone was seen a few times. The rearrangement joins TRBV19 to TRBJ2-2, with D tentatively TRBD1 or TRBD2 (6 bases each). The germline V and J ends were trimmed by 7 bases and 2 bases, with 14 bases remaining between them. Per the germline V gene, CDR1 is LNHDA and CDR2 is SQIVND (reference sequence). The CDR3 sequence is 15 residues long. In DNA, the CDR3 is TGTGCCAGTACCGCAAGGGGGACTAACACCGGGGAGCTGTTTTTT. It specifies CASTARGTNTGELFF.